The 28 T cell receptor beta chains below were found in one sample sequenced in a study of T cell repertoires in cytomegalovirus infection. Their antigens are not known. A single record per CDR3 protein comes from TCRdb applying MiXCR to the reads. Seen here are 900,000 to 950,000 distinct CDR3 sequences, about a third observed once, and the top ten hold 11% to 15%. The sequenced sample was cultured CD8+ T cells from PBMCs, obtained from culture after CMV antigen stimulation. The source of these receptors is a human donor in good health (CMV status not recorded). Some clones in this sample may be carry-over from other donors' samples.

The rearrangement joins TRBV5-1 to TRBJ2-1, with TRBD2 matching over 11 bases. This CDR3 has 16 amino acids. V was pared by 3 bases and J by 5 bases, with 7 bases of the junction left unmatched. Germline V gene sequence: CDR1 SGHRS, CDR2 YFSETQ. This CDR3 is CASSWRSSGGNNEQFF. The CDR3 nucleotides are TGCGCCAGCAGCTGGAGGTCTAGCGGGGGGAACAATGAGCAGTTCTTC.

This clonotype has a handful of counts. V is TRBV7-9 and J is TRBJ1-1; unclear D gene. The V gene's germline CDR1 is SEHNR and CDR2 FQNEAQ (reference sequence). Trimming took off 4 bases at V and 4 bases at J, with 13 bases between the two ends. The CDR3 length is 14 residues. CDR3 residues: CASSSPPVGTEAFF. DNA of the CDR3: TGTGCCAGCAGCTCCCCCCCCGTTGGCACTGAAGCTTTCTTT.

CDR3 residues: CASSVGTGFWGYTF. The CDR3 bases are TGTGCCAGCAGCGTCGGGACAGGGTTTTGGGGCTACACCTTC. The gene calls are TRBV6-5 and TRBJ1-2; 9 nucleotides align to TRBD1. In germline, CDR1 is MNHEY, CDR2 SVGAGI. This CDR3 comprises 14 residues. V lost 6 bases to trimming and J lost 8 bases; unmatched junction nucleotides: 10.

Note on this clonotype: A much more abundant neighbour one base away suggests this may be a read error. V gene TRBV7-2 combines with J gene TRBJ2-3, with 11 nucleotides matching TRBD2. This CDR3 spans 16 amino acids. The germline V gene has CDR1 SGHTA and CDR2 FQGNSA. In nucleotides, the CDR3 is TGTGCCACCAGCTTTTTAGCGGGGGGGCGGCTGGATACGCAGTATTTT. This translates into CATSFLAGGRLDTQYF.

This clonotype appeared a single time. The rearrangement uses TRBV24-1 and TRBJ1-4; TRBD1 agrees at 9 bases. The germline gives CDR1 KGHDR, CDR2 SFDVKD. With 7 bases clipped from V and 6 bases from J, the junction kept 5 bases outside the gene matches. The CDR3 runs 14 residues. CDR3 nucleotide sequence: TGTGCCACCAGATTGACAGGGGGAGATGAAAAACTGTTTTTT. It specifies CATRLTGGDEKLFF.

This clonotype has a handful of counts. The chain links TRBV11-3 to TRBJ1-1, with 7 bases identical to TRBD1. The CDR3 runs 15 residues. Trimming took 5 bases from V and 11 from J; bases not matched to a gene: 17. The germline V gene encodes CDR1 SGHNT and CDR2 YENEEA. CDR3 in amino acids: CASSTGRTGLHTAFF. Here the CDR3 DNA reads TGTGCCAGCAGCACCGGGAGGACAGGCCTCCACACTGCTTTCTTT.

V usage is TRBV25-1 and J usage is TRBJ1-4, with 8 bases lining up with TRBD1. CDR1 and CDR2 from the germline V gene are MGHDK and SYGVNS. The J segment lost 6 bases and the V segment lost 2 bases, leaving 2 bases of the junction unmatched. The CDR3 length is 14 residues. The CDR3 DNA reads TGTGCCAGCAGTGAACGACAGGGGTATGAAAAACTGTTTTTT. Its translation: CASSERQGYEKLFF.

The chain joins TRBV5-1 to TRBJ1-2; 9 nucleotides line up with TRBD1. The CDR3 covers 13 residues. Germline V CDR1 and CDR2: SGHRS, YFSETQ. The trim removed 9 bases at V and 2 bases at J, leaving 5 bases unmatched. The CDR3 reads CATTTGGNYGYTF. The CDR3 bases are TGCGCCACCACGACAGGGGGGAACTATGGCTACACCTTC.

This clonotype was found once. The chain uses TRBV27 and TRBJ1-1; the D is unclear. Germline CDR1 MNHEY, CDR2 SMNVEV (reference sequence). With 3 bases removed from V and 5 bases from J, the gap between germline ends came to 13 bases. This CDR3 contains 14 residues. CDR3 DNA sequence: TGTGCCAGCAGTTTTGTAGGGTCGGGGACTGAAGCTTTCTTT. Encoded protein: CASSFVGSGTEAFF.

There are a few counts of this clonotype. The rearrangement links TRBV19 to TRBJ1-5; tentative D call: TRBD1 (5 bases). In germline, CDR1 is LNHDA, CDR2 SQIVND (reference sequence). V was clipped by 3 bases and J by 3 bases, with 9 bases between them. This CDR3 contains 14 residues. CDR3 sequence: CASSMSRDNQPQHF. The CDR3 DNA reads as TGTGCCAGTAGTATGAGCAGGGACAATCAGCCCCAGCATTTT.

A few counts support this clonotype. The chain links TRBV6-2 or TRBV6-3 to TRBJ2-7; TRBD1 aligns across 7 bases. Trimming took 0 bases from V and 2 from J; bases not matched to a gene: 7. The germline V gene encodes CDR1 MNHEY and CDR2 SVGEGT. This CDR3 has 16 amino acids. The CDR3 loop is CASSYSPQGVAYEQYV. The CDR3 DNA reads TGTGCCAGCAGTTACTCTCCCCAGGGGGTCGCCTACGAGCAGTACGTC.

This clonotype was counted ten times or more. This rearrangement joins TRBV7-2 to TRBJ1-2, with 9 bases matching TRBD1. Per the germline V gene, CDR1 is SGHTA and CDR2 is FQGNSA. This CDR3 spans 16 amino acids. The V segment lost 5 bases and the J segment 2 bases; nucleotides outside the gene matches: 9. The CDR3 coding sequence is TGTGCCAGCAGCCAGCCGGGACAGGGCGCAAACTATGGCTACACCTTC. This translates into CASSQPGQGANYGYTF. Using reference TRBV7-2 and TRBJ1-2 for the parts outside the CDR3, the full variable domain is GAGVSQSPSNKVTEKGKDVELRCDPISGHTALYWYRQSLGQGLEFLIYFQGNSAPDKSGLPSDRFSAERTGGSVSTLTIQRTQQEDSAVYLCASSQPGQGANYGYTFGSGTRLTVV.

The table lists this clonotype with a few counts. The rearrangement links TRBV27 to TRBJ1-1; 10 bases are shared with TRBD1. V lost 3 bases to trimming and J lost 3 bases; unmatched junction nucleotides: 7. This CDR3 has 16 amino acids. Germline V gene lookup returns CDR1 MNHEY and CDR2 SMNVEV (reference sequence). The CDR3 coding sequence is TGTGCCAGCAGTTTCGGGACAGGGGTTGGCGACACTGAAGCTTTCTTT. This encodes CASSFGTGVGDTEAFF.

This clonotype has ten or more counts. The rearrangement links TRBV7-3 to TRBJ2-1, with D uncertain. Germline loops: CDR1 SGHTA, CDR2 FQGTGA. The germline V and J ends were trimmed by 2 bases and 3 bases, with 11 bases remaining between them. The CDR3 runs to 15 residues. The CDR3 spells CASSLEETSYNEQFF. The CDR3 DNA follows: TGTGCCAGCAGCTTAGAGGAGACAAGCTACAATGAGCAGTTCTTC.

This clonotype was counted ten times or more. This chain connects TRBV7-2 to TRBJ2-5; D might be TRBD2 (6 bases). The CDR3 contains 16 residues. Per the germline V gene, CDR1 is SGHTA and CDR2 is FQGNSA. V was trimmed by 1 base and J by 2 bases, leaving 14 bases between them. The CDR3 reads CASSLVVSGLQETQYF. CDR3 sequence (DNA): TGTGCCAGCAGCTTAGTGGTTAGCGGATTGCAAGAGACCCAGTACTTC.

This clonotype was recorded a few times. The rearrangement uses TRBV15 and TRBJ2-5; a weak D match, TRBD2 (6 bases). The CDR3 is 13 residues long. The germline V gene encodes CDR1 LNHNV and CDR2 YYDKDF (reference sequence). With 4 bases removed from V and 3 bases from J, the gap between germline ends came to 9 bases. CDR3 in amino acids: CATSKGTEETQYF. CDR3 in DNA: TGTGCCACCAGCAAAGGGACTGAAGAGACCCAGTACTTC.

DNA for the CDR3: TGTGCCAGCAGCCCCGAGCGAGAAGAGACCCAGTACTTC. Translating it yields CASSPEREETQYF. The chain combines TRBV13 with TRBJ2-5; unclear D gene. CDR3 length: 13 amino acids. V lost 5 bases, J lost 3 bases, and 10 bases lay in between. The germline V gene encodes CDR1 PRHDT and CDR2 FYEKMQ (reference sequence). The entire variable domain, with the rest obtained from reference TRBV13 and TRBJ2-5, is as follows: AAGVIQSPRHLIKEKRETATLKCYPIPRHDTVYWYQQGPGQDPQFLISFYEKMQSDKGSIPDRFSAQQFSDYHSELNMSSLELGDSALYFCASSPEREETQYFGPGTRLLVL.

This clonotype came up many times. This chain uses TRBV28 with TRBJ2-6, with no clear D. The ends were cut back, 6 bases at V and 1 base at J, with 4 bases in the middle. CDR1 is MDHEN and CDR2 is SYDVKM in the germline V gene. The CDR3 is 13 residues long. The CDR3: CASSRSGANVLTF. The DNA for the CDR3 is TGTGCCAGCAGCCGATCTGGGGCCAACGTCCTGACTTTC.

This clonotype was observed a few times. V is TRBV7-6 and J is TRBJ2-2, with 14 bases lining up with TRBD2. CDR1 is SGHVS, CDR2 FNYEAQ, per germline. The V and J ends lost 0 bases and 0 bases, in that order; junction bases with no gene match: 3. The CDR3 extends over 19 amino acids. The CDR3: CASSLAKGLAGANTGELFF. The CDR3 bases are TGTGCCAGCAGCTTAGCGAAGGGACTAGCGGGGGCGAACACCGGGGAGCTGTTTTTT.

The genes are TRBV11-2 and TRBJ1-1; D not certain. Trimming took 5 bases from V and 0 from J, leaving 13 bases between them. Germline V gives CDR1 SGHAT, CDR2 FQNNGV. The CDR3 covers 15 residues. The chain's CDR3 is CASSRAGYMNTEAFF. The CDR3 DNA reads TGTGCCAGCAGCCGTGCGGGGTATATGAACACTGAAGCTTTCTTT.

This chain uses TRBV4-1 with TRBJ2-3, with 10 bases fitting TRBD2. The CDR3 totals 16 residues. Germline lookup yields CDR1 MGHRA and CDR2 YSYEKL. Trimming cost V 0 bases and J 6 bases; bases outside gene matches: 6. The CDR3 here is CASSQDQAGGPDTQYF. The DNA for the CDR3 is TGCGCCAGCAGCCAAGATCAAGCGGGGGGGCCGGATACGCAGTATTTT.

This chain uses TRBV28 with TRBJ2-5; tentatively, D is TRBD1 or TRBD2 (5 bases each). Germline-derived CDR1 and CDR2 are MDHEN and SYDVKM. The CDR3 consists of 12 residues. V lost 6 bases and J 10 bases, leaving 15 bases between the germline ends. The DNA for the CDR3 is TGTGCCAGCAGGTGGCCGTTGGGGGACCAGTACTTC. The encoded protein is CASRWPLGDQYF.

This clonotype was seen only a few times. J is TRBJ1-1 and V is TRBV28; tentative D call: TRBD1 (6 bases). The ends were cut back, 4 bases at V and 1 base at J, with 16 bases in the middle. The CDR3 spans 16 residues. In germline, CDR1 is MDHEN, CDR2 SYDVKM. CDR3 nucleotides: TGTGCCAGCAGTTCCCGTGGACAGCTAACGAACACTGAAGCTTTCTTT. Protein product: CASSSRGQLTNTEAFF.

This chain connects TRBV2 to TRBJ2-3; 7 positions agree with TRBD1. The germline V gene has CDR1 SNHLY and CDR2 FYNNEI. The CDR3 contains 14 residues. The junction had 10 bases not matched to a gene; V was cut back by 7 bases and J by 6 bases. CDR3: CASTFMGQMDTQYF. Here the CDR3 DNA reads TGTGCCAGCACCTTCATGGGACAGATGGATACGCAGTATTTT.

This clonotype came up a few times. The CDR3 is CASSQGGGLVDTQYF. CDR3 sequence (DNA): TGTGCCAGCAGCCAAGGGGGGGGGCTGGTAGATACGCAGTATTTT. The chain employs TRBV7-6 and TRBJ2-3; possible D gene TRBD2, 7 bases. CDR3 length: 15 amino acids. Germline V lookup: CDR1 SGHVS, CDR2 FNYEAQ. Trimming removed 5 bases at V and 5 bases at J, with 17 bases between.

The table lists this clonotype with a few counts. This chain connects TRBV6-2 or TRBV6-3 to TRBJ2-4; 8 nucleotides agree with TRBD1. Germline CDR1 reads MNHEY; CDR2 reads SVGEGT. This CDR3 spans 13 amino acids. V lost 0 bases, J lost 16 bases, and 8 bases stayed unmatched. DNA for the CDR3: TGTGCCAGCAGTTACTCTTTCCGGGACAGGTTTTACTTC. Translated, it gives CASSYSFRDRFYF.

This clonotype appeared a single time. Since a much larger clone is just one base distant, this may be a read error. V gene TRBV7-8 combines with J gene TRBJ2-1; D is tentatively TRBD1 or TRBD2 (6 bases each). The CDR3 is 15 amino acids. The V end was cut by 9 bases, the J end by 6 bases, with 21 bases between. Germline lookup yields CDR1 SGHVS and CDR2 FQNEAQ. The CDR3 coding sequence is TGTGCCAGGAGCATGACGGGGGCTCCGAGCAATGAGCAGTTCTTC. Its translation is CARSMTGAPSNEQFF.

The chain recombines TRBV7-9 with TRBJ2-5; tentative D call: TRBD1 (5 bases). The V and J ends lost 8 bases and 2 bases respectively, with 18 bases between them. The germline V gene has CDR1 SEHNR and CDR2 FQNEAQ (reference sequence). The CDR3 runs 15 residues. The CDR3 spells CASGQVSGMQETQYF. CDR3 nucleotide sequence: TGTGCCAGCGGGCAGGTTTCAGGGATGCAAGAGACCCAGTACTTC.